This TCR beta chain was found in a study of blood T cell repertoires in COVID-19. Study as a whole: Collection of acute and convalescent COVID-19 samples took place in the United States, Italy and Spain. Sources were T cells, B-cell-depleted T cells, or PBMCs; the material itself was cDNA or gDNA.

The CDR3 loop spans 13 amino acids. V was cut by 6 bases and J by 2 bases, with 11 bases left in between. Per germline, CDR1 SGDLS and CDR2 YYNGEE. Authors' processing steps: Estimated nucleated cell counts came from reference gene primer amplification. Libraries were prepared by immunoSEQ multiplex PCR; TCRdb keeps only in-frame clonotypes and omits some of them. The D gene and trimming were derived from the DNA, and the V and J assignments and clone size from that table. This table has some 200,000 clones, 83% appearing once. Seattle enrolled patients during active infection and tracked them longitudinally.

The TCR was taken from a woman under 40 with COVID-19, enrolled during active disease. V is TRBV9 and J is TRBJ1-2; TRBD1 might be the D (6 bases). Sample: peripheral blood. The CDR3 sequence: CASNHRDNYGYTF. The CDR3 bases are TGTGCCAGCAACCACAGGGACAACTATGGCTACACCTTC.